The rows below give T cell receptor beta chains drawn from one sample of a study of shared clonotypes between healthy human individuals. The assay was immunoSEQ multiplex PCR, and TCRdb's table has in-frame clones only and misses some. The sample yields under 1,100,000 clones, 70% to 80% seen once. Sequencing input: memory CD4+ T cells sorted from blood. These receptors originate from a man between 18 and 35 years old in good health. Both conserved end residues are part of each CDR3. D genes are given only for firm matches. A row's size may be missing; if present it is once, few, many or a size class.

j_call v_call d_call clone_size cdr3_length cdr3_aa cdr3_nt
TRBJ2-3 TRBV10-1 NA NA 14 CASSRTSAADTQYF TGCGCCAGCAGTCGGACCTCAGCAGCAGATACGCAGTATTTT
TRBJ2-2 TRBV7-2 NA few 12 CASTQDTGELFF TGTGCCAGCACCCAGGACACCGGGGAGCTGTTTTTT
TRBJ2-5 TRBV15 NA few 13 CATSRDRVETQYF TGTGCCACCAGCAGAGACAGGGTGGAGACCCAGTACTTC
TRBJ2-7 TRBV5-1 TRBD1 NA 13 CASSLGQGAQQYF TGCGCCAGCAGCTTGGGACAGGGGGCACAGCAGTACTTC
TRBJ2-5 TRBV5-6 NA NA 14 CASSLLSGEETQYF TGTGCCAGCAGCTTGTTATCGGGGGAAGAGACCCAGTACTTC
TRBJ2-3 TRBV5-1 TRBD1 NA 15 CASSLDRGDTDTQYF TGCGCCAGCAGCTTGGACAGGGGAGACACAGATACGCAGTATTTT
TRBJ1-1 TRBV5-5 TRBD1 few 14 CASSLGQGYTEAFF TGTGCCAGCAGCTTGGGACAGGGCTACACTGAAGCTTTCTTT
TRBJ1-3 TRBV4-1 TRBD1 NA 18 CASSQGEAGGLSGNTIYF TGCGCCAGCAGCCAAGGGGAAGCAGGGGGACTCTCTGGAAACACCATATATTTT
TRBJ1-6 TRBV5-1 NA NA 15 CASSPGTANNSPLHF TGCGCCAGCAGCCCCGGGACGGCCAATAATTCACCCCTCCACTTT
TRBJ2-2 TRBV5-6 NA few 18 CASSLPSEGRGRFGELFF TGTGCCAGCAGCTTGCCCTCTGAGGGCAGGGGAAGGTTCGGGGAGCTGTTTTTT
TRBJ1-2 TRBV19 TRBD1 NA 14 CASSITGQEVGYTF TGTGCCAGTAGTATAACGGGACAGGAGGTTGGCTACACCTTC
TRBJ2-7 TRBV18 NA NA 13 CASSGTSQGEQYF TGTGCCAGCTCCGGGACTTCCCAAGGGGAGCAGTACTTC
TRBJ2-3 TRBV11-2 TRBD2 NA 18 CASSLQLAGITGKDTQYF TGTGCCAGCAGCTTACAACTAGCGGGCATTACAGGGAAAGATACGCAGTATTTT
TRBJ2-5 TRBV7-2 TRBD1 NA 15 CASSSGWTGMGAQYF TGTGCCAGCAGCTCAGGCTGGACAGGGATGGGCGCCCAGTACTTC
TRBJ2-3 TRBV27 NA NA 11 CASSSLNREYF TGTGCCAGCAGTTCTCTCAACCGGGAGTATTTT
TRBJ1-1 TRBV10-3 NA NA 16 CAISEAPGGSGTEAFF TGTGCCATCAGTGAAGCCCCCGGGGGGTCGGGCACTGAAGCTTTCTTT
TRBJ1-4 TRBV2 NA NA 16 CASSGNGLGTNEKLFF TGTGCCAGCAGTGGGAACGGGCTTGGAACTAATGAAAAACTGTTTTTT
TRBJ1-3 TRBV11-2 NA NA 14 CASSQWTSGNTIYF TGTGCCAGCAGCCAGTGGACATCTGGAAACACCATATATTTT
TRBJ1-5 TRBV5-3 NA NA 16 CARSTYKGLCNQPQHF TGTGCCAGAAGCACCTATAAGGGGCTTTGCAATCAGCCCCAGCATTTT
TRBJ1-1 TRBV6-1 NA NA 14 CASSEGQGVAEAFF TGTGCCAGCAGTGAAGGGCAGGGTGTCGCTGAAGCTTTCTTT
TRBJ2-3 TRBV11-2 NA NA 16 CASSLGGQGNTDTQYF TGTGCCAGCAGCTTAGGGGGCCAGGGGAACACAGATACGCAGTATTTT
TRBJ2-2 TRBV27 NA NA 15 CASSLTPDNTGELFF TGTGCCAGCAGTCTAACCCCCGACAACACCGGGGAGCTGTTTTTT
TRBJ1-2 TRBV19 NA few 13 CASSGGHRYGYTF TGTGCCAGTAGTGGTGGACACAGATATGGCTACACCTTC
TRBJ1-2 TRBV28 NA NA 14 CASTSSAANYGYTF TGTGCCAGCACCTCCAGCGCGGCTAACTATGGCTACACCTTC
TRBJ2-7 TRBV2 NA few 11 CASSTSYEQYF TGTGCCAGCAGTACCTCCTACGAGCAGTACTTC
TRBJ2-7 TRBV6-4 NA NA 12 CASKARVYEQYF TGTGCCAGCAAGGCAAGGGTCTACGAGCAGTACTTC
TRBJ2-2 TRBV12-5 TRBD1 NA 16 CASGPDRGRVTGELFF TGTGCTAGTGGTCCCGACAGGGGCCGTGTCACCGGGGAGCTGTTTTTT
TRBJ2-7 TRBV18 NA NA 14 CASSPQGQSYEQYF TGTGCCAGCTCACCACAGGGACAAAGCTACGAGCAGTACTTC
TRBJ2-1 TRBV14 TRBD1 few 15 CASSPTGTAYNEQFF TGTGCCAGCAGCCCTACAGGGACAGCTTACAATGAGCAGTTCTTC
TRBJ2-7 TRBV7-9 NA NA 12 CASSRGTASGDF TGTGCCAGCAGCCGAGGAACAGCCTCGGGGGACTTC
TRBJ2-3 TRBV5-1 NA NA 15 CASTLETGITDTQYF TGCGCCAGCACCCTAGAGACTGGCATCACAGATACGCAGTATTTT
TRBJ2-1 TRBV5-4 TRBD1 few 14 CASSLGDRVHEQFF TGTGCCAGCAGCTTGGGGGACAGGGTCCATGAGCAGTTCTTC
TRBJ1-1 TRBV7-8 NA NA 12 CASSLGAPEAFF TGTGCCAGCAGCTTAGGGGCCCCTGAAGCTTTCTTT
TRBJ2-4 TRBV6-1 NA NA 15 CASSAAQAGDKAQYF TGTGCCAGCAGTGCTGCCCAGGCAGGGGATAAGGCTCAGTACTTC
TRBJ2-3 TRBV7-9 NA once 15 CASSFYLASTDTQYF TGTGCCAGCAGCTTCTACCTAGCGAGCACAGATACGCAGTATTTT
TRBJ1-1 TRBV7-2 NA NA 15 CASSLPTGVGTEAFF TGTGCCAGCAGCCTCCCGACAGGAGTCGGCACTGAAGCTTTCTTT
TRBJ2-3 TRBV6-4 NA NA 13 CASRHSLTDTQYF TGTGCCAGCAGGCACAGCCTCACAGATACGCAGTATTTT
TRBJ2-3 TRBV7-2 TRBD2 NA 16 CASSHGTSGGTDTQYF TGTGCCAGCAGCCACGGGACTAGCGGGGGCACAGATACGCAGTATTTT
TRBJ1-3 TRBV6-1 NA NA 14 CASRVAFSGNTIYF TGTGCCAGCAGGGTCGCTTTCTCTGGAAACACCATATATTTT
TRBJ1-6 TRBV7-9 NA NA 14 CASSPDSYNSPLHF TGTGCCAGCAGCCCGGACAGTTATAATTCACCCCTCCACTTT
TRBJ2-1 TRBV5-4 TRBD2 NA 16 CASSLVLREGQNEQFF TGTGCCAGCAGCTTGGTTCTGCGGGAGGGCCAGAATGAGCAGTTCTTC
TRBJ2-2 TRBV11-2 NA NA 15 CASSPQVGGTGELFF TGTGCCAGCAGCCCACAGGTTGGAGGCACCGGGGAGCTGTTTTTT
TRBJ2-3 TRBV5-5 NA NA 14 CASDDPLGLDTQYF TGTGCCAGCGATGACCCGTTGGGTTTAGATACGCAGTATTTT
TRBJ2-3 TRBV5-1 NA NA 14 CASSLRQTTDTQYF TGCGCCAGCAGCTTGAGACAGACCACAGATACGCAGTATTTT
TRBJ1-6 TRBV4-3 TRBD1 NA 14 CASSSGTGVSPLHF TGCGCCAGCAGCTCCGGGACAGGGGTTTCACCCCTCCACTTT
TRBJ2-2 TRBV4-1 TRBD2 NA 18 CASSQEASGSSRTGELFF TGCGCCAGCAGCCAAGAAGCTAGCGGGAGTTCGAGGACCGGGGAGCTGTTTTTT
TRBJ2-2 TRBV6-6 NA NA 15 CASSPTGLNTGELFF TGTGCCAGCAGTCCTACAGGGCTTAACACCGGGGAGCTGTTTTTT
TRBJ1-2 TRBV18 TRBD1 once 13 CAGSPGQVYGYTF TGTGCCGGCTCACCAGGACAGGTCTATGGCTACACCTTC
TRBJ2-3 TRBV5-6 TRBD2 NA 17 CASSFRLAGGFTDTQYF TGTGCCAGCAGCTTTCGTCTAGCGGGGGGATTCACAGATACGCAGTATTTT
TRBJ2-2 TRBV2 NA NA 13 CASSGSGTGELFF TGTGCCAGCAGCGGATCAGGCACCGGGGAGCTGTTTTTT
TRBJ2-1 TRBV5-1 TRBD2 NA 17 CASSFGTSGSSYNEQFF TGCGCCAGCAGCTTCGGGACTAGCGGGAGCTCCTACAATGAGCAGTTCTTC
TRBJ2-3 TRBV19 NA NA 13 CASRLTLTDTQYF TGTGCCAGTAGATTGACCCTCACAGATACGCAGTATTTT
TRBJ2-1 TRBV7-6 NA NA 13 CASSLAREGGQFF TGTGCCAGCAGCTTAGCGCGTGAGGGGGGACAGTTCTTC
TRBJ1-6 TRBV5-1 NA NA 13 CASNVAGNSPLHF TGCGCCAGCAACGTCGCAGGGAATTCACCCCTCCACTTT
TRBJ2-7 TRBV25-1 NA NA 11 CASSRGVEQYF TGTGCCAGCTCTCGGGGAGTCGAGCAGTACTTC